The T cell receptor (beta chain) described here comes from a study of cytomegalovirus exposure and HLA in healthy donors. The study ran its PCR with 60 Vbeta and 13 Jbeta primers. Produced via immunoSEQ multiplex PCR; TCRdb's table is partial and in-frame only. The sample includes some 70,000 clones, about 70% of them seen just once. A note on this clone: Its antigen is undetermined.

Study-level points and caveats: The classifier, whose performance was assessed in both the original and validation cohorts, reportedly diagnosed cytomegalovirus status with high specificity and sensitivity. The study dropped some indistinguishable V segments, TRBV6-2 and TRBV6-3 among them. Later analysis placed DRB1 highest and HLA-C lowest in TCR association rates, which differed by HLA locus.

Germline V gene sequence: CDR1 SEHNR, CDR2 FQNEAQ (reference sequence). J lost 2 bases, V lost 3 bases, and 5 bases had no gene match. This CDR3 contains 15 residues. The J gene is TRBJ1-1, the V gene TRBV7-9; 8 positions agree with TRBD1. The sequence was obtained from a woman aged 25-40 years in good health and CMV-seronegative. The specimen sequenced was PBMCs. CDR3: CASSFRTGFNTEAFF. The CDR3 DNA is TGTGCCAGCAGCTTTCGGACAGGGTTCAACACTGAAGCTTTCTTT.